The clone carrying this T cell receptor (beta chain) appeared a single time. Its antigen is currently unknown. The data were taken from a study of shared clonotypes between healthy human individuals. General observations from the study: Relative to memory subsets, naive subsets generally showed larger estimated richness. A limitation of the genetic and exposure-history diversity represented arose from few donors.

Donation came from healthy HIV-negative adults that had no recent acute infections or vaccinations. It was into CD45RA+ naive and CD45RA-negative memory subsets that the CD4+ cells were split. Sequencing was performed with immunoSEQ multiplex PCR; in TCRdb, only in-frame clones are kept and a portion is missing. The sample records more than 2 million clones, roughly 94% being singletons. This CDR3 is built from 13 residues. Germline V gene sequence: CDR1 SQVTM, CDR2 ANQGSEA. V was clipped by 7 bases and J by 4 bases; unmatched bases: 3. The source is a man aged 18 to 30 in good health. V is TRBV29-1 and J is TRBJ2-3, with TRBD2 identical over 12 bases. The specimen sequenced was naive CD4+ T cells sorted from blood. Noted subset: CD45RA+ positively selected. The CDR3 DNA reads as TGCAGCGCTGCTAGCGGGGGGGCAGATACGCAGTATTTT. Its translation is CSAASGGADTQYF.